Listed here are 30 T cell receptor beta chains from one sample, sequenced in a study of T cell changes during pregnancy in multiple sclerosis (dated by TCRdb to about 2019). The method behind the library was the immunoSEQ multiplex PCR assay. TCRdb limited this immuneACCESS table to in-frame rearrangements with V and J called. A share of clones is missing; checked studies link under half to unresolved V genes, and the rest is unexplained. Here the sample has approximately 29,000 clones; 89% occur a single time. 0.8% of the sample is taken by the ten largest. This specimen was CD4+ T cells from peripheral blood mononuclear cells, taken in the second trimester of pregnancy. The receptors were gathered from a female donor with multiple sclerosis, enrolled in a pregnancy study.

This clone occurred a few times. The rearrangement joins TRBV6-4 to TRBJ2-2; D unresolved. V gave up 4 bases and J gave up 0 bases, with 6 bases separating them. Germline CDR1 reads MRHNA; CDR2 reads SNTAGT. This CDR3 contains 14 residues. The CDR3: CASSVSANTGELFF. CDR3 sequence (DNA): TGTGCCAGCAGTGTGTCGGCGAACACCGGGGAGCTGTTTTTT.

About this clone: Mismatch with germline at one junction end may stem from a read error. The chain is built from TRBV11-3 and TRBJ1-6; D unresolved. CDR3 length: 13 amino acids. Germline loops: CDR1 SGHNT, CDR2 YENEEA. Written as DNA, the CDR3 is TGTGCCAGCAGCATAGACGTTCATTCACCCCTCCACTTT. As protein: CASSIDVHSPLHF.

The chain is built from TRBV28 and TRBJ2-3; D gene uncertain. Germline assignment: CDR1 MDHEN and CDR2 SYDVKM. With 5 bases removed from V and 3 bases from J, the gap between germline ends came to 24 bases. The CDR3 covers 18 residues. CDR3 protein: CASSLIPRSAARTDTQYF. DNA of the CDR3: TGTGCCAGCAGTCTTATCCCCCGTTCTGCGGCAAGAACAGATACGCAGTATTTT.

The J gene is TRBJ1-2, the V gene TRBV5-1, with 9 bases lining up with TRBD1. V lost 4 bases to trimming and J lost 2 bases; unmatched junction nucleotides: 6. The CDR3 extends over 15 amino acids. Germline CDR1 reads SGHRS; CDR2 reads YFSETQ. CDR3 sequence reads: CASSPTGGWNYGYTF. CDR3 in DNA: TGCGCCAGCAGCCCCACAGGGGGCTGGAACTATGGCTACACCTTC.

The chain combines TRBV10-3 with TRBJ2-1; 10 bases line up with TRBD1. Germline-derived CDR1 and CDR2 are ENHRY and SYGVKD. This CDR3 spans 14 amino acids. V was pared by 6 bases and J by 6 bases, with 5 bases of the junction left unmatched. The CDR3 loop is CAIRGDRGSNEQFF. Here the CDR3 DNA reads TGTGCCATCAGGGGGGACAGGGGATCCAATGAGCAGTTCTTC.

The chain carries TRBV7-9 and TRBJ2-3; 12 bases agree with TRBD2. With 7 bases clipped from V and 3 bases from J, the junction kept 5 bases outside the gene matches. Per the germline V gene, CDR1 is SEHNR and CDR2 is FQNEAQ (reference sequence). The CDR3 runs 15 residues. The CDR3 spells CASTLAGGLTDTQYF. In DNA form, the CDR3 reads TGTGCCAGCACCCTAGCGGGGGGGCTTACAGATACGCAGTATTTT. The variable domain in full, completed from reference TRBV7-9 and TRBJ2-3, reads DTGVSQNPRHKITKRGQNVTFRCDPISEHNRLYWYRQTLGQGPEFLTYFQNEAQLEKSRLLSDRFSAERPKGSFSTLEIQRTEQGDSAMYLCASTLAGGLTDTQYFGPGTRLTVL.

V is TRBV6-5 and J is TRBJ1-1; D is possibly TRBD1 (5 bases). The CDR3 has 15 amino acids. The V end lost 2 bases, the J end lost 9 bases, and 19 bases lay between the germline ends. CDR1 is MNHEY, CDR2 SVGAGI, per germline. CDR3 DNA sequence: TGTGCCAGCAGTTACCTCGGAGGGGCCGGGGAAAAAGCTTTCTTT. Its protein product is CASSYLGGAGEKAFF.

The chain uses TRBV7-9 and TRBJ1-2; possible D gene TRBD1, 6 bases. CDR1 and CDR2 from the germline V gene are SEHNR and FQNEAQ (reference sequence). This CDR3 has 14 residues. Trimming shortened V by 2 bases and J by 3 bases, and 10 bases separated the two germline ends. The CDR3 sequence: CASSLYAGDYGYTF. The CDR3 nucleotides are TGTGCCAGCAGCTTATATGCAGGGGACTATGGCTACACCTTC.

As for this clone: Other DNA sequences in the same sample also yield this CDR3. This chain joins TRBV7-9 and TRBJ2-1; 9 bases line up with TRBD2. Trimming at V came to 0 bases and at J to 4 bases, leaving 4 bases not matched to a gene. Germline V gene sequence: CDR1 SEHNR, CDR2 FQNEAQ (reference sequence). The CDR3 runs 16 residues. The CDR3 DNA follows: TGTGCCAGCAGCTTAGCCCTAGCGGGGACTTACAATGAGCAGTTCTTC. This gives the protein CASSLALAGTYNEQFF.

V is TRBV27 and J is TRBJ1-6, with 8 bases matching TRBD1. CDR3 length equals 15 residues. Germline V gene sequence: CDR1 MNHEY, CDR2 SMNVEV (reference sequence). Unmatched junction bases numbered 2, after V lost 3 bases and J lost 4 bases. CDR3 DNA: TGTGCCAGCAGTTTCGACAGGGGATATAATTCACCCCTCCACTTT. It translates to CASSFDRGYNSPLHF.

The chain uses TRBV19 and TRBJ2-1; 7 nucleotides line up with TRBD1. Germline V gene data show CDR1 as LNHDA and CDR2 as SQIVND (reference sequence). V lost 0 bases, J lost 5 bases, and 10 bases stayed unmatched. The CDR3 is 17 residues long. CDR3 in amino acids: CASSIEGRQGIDNEQFF. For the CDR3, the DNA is TGTGCCAGTAGTATAGAAGGGAGACAGGGAATCGACAATGAGCAGTTCTTC.

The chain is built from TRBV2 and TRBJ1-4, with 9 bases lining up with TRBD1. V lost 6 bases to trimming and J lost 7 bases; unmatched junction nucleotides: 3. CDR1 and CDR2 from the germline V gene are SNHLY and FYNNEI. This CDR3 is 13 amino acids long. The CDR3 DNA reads TGTGCCAGCAGCCGGGACAGGGTTGAAAAACTGTTTTTT. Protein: CASSRDRVEKLFF.

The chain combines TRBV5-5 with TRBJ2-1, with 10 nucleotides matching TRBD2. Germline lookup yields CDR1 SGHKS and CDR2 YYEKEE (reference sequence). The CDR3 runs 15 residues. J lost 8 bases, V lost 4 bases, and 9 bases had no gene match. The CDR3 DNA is TGTGCCAGCAGCCTTTCGGTAGCGGGGGGATATGAGCAGTTCTTC. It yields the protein CASSLSVAGGYEQFF.

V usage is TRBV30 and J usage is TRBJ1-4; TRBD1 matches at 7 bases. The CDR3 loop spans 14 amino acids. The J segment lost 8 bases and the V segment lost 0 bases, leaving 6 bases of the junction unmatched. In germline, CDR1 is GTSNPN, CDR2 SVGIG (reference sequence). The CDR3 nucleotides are TGTGCCTGGAGTGTAACAGGGGTTGGCGAAAAACTGTTTTTT. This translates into CAWSVTGVGEKLFF.

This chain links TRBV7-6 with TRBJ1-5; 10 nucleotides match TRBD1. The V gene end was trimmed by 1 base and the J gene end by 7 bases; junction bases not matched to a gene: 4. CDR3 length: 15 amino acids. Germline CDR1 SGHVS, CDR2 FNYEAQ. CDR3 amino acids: CASSLGQGAGQPQHF. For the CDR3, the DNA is TGTGCCAGCAGCTTAGGACAGGGGGCTGGGCAGCCCCAGCATTTT.

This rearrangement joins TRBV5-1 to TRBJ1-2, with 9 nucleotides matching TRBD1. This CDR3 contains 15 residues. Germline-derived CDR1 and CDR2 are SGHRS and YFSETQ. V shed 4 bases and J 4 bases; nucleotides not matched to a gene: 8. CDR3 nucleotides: TGCGCCAGCAGCCCTTCGGGACAGGGATTCTATGGCTACACCTTC. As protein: CASSPSGQGFYGYTF. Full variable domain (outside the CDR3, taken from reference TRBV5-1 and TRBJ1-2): KAGVTQTPRYLIKTRGQQVTLSCSPISGHRSVSWYQQTPGQGLQFLFEYFSETQRNKGNFPGRFSGRQFSNSRSEMNVSTLELGDSALYLCASSPSGQGFYGYTFGSGTRLTVV.

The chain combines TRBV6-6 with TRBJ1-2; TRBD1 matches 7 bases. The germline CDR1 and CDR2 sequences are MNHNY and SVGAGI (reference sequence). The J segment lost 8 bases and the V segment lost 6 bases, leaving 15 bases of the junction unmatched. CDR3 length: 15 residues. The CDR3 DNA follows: TGTGCCAGCAGGGAGACCACAGGGGCACCGGGCGGCTACACCTTC. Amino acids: CASRETTGAPGGYTF.

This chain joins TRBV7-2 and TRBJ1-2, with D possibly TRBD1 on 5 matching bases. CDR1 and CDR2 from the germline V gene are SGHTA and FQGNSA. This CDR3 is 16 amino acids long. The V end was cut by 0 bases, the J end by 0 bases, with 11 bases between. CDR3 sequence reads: CASSLAPTVTNYGYTF. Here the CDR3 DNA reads TGTGCCAGCAGCTTAGCCCCGACAGTGACTAACTATGGCTACACCTTC. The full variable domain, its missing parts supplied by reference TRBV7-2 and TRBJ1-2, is GAGVSQSPSNKVTEKGKDVELRCDPISGHTALYWYRQSLGQGLEFLIYFQGNSAPDKSGLPSDRFSAERTGGSVSTLTIQRTQQEDSAVYLCASSLAPTVTNYGYTFGSGTRLTVV.

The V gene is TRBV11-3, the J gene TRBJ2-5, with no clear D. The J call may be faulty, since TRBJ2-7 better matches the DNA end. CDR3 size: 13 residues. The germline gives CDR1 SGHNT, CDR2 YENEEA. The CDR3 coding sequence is TGTGCCAGCAGCTTAGATAGCTCCTACGAGCAGTACTTC. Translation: CASSLDSSYEQYF.

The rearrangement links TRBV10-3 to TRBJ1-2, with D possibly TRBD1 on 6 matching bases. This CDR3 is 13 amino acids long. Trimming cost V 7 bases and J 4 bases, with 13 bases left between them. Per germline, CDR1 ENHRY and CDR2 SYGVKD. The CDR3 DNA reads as TGTGCCATCAATCTGACAGGTTTCTATGGCTACACCTTC. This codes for CAINLTGFYGYTF.

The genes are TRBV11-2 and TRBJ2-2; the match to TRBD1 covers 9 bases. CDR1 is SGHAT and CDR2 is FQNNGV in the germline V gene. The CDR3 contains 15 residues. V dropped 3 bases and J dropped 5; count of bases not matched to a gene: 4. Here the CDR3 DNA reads TGTGCCAGCAGCTTTTACAGGGGGCGGACCGGGGAGCTGTTTTTT. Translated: CASSFYRGRTGELFF.

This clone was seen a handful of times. The CDR3, as DNA: TGTGCCAGCAGTCAAACAGGGGGAGGTTCACCCCTCCACTTT. It encodes CASSQTGGGSPLHF. V usage is TRBV11-2 and J usage is TRBJ1-6; 8 nucleotides line up with TRBD1. The CDR3 has 14 amino acids. J gave up 9 bases and V 6 bases, and 7 bases lay outside the gene matches. Per germline, CDR1 SGHAT and CDR2 FQNNGV.

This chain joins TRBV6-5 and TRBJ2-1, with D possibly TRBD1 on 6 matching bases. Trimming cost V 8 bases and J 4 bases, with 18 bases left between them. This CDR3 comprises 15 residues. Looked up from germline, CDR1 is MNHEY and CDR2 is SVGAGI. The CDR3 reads CASALRGTFYNEQFF. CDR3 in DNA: TGTGCCAGCGCATTGAGGGGGACATTTTACAATGAGCAGTTCTTC.

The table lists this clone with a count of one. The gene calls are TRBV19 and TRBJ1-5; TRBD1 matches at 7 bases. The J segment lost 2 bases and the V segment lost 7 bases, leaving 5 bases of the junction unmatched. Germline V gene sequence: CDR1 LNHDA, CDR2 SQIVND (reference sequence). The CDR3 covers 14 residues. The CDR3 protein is CASTPGQGNQPQHF. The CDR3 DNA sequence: TGTGCCAGTACCCCAGGACAGGGCAATCAGCCCCAGCATTTT.

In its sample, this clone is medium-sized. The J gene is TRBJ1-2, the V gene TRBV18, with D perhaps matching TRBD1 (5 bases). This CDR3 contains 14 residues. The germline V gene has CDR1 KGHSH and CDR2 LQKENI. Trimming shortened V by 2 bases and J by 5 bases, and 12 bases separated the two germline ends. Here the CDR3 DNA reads TGTGCCAGCTCACCAGGGCAGGAGGGGTATGGCTACACCTTC. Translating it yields CASSPGQEGYGYTF.

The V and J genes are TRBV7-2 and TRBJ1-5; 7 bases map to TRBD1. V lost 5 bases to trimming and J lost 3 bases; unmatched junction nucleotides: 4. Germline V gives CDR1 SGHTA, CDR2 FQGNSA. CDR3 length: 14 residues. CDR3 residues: CASSLTGSNQPQHF. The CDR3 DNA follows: TGTGCCAGCAGCCTGACAGGGTCCAATCAGCCCCAGCATTTT.

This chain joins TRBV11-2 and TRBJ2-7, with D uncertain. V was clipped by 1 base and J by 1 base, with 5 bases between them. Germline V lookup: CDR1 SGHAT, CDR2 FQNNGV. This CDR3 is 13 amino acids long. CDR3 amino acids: CASSLGTSYEQYF. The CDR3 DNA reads TGTGCCAGCAGCTTAGGAACATCCTACGAGCAGTACTTC.

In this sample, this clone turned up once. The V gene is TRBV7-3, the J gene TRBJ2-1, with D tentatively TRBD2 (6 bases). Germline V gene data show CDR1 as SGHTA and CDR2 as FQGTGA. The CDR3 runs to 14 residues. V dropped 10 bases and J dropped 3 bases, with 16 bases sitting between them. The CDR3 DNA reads TGTGCCACATCCCTGGGCGGGGTCTACAATGAGCAGTTCTTC. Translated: CATSLGGVYNEQFF.

The CDR3 nucleotides are TGTGCCAGCAGCCAAAGCGCCAATTCACCCCTCCACTTT. It specifies CASSQSANSPLHF. V and J are TRBV4-2 and TRBJ1-6; D remains ambiguous. The length of the CDR3 is 13 residues. CDR1 and CDR2 from the germline V gene are LGHNA and YNFKEQ. V was cut by 2 bases and J by 7 bases, with 6 bases left in between.

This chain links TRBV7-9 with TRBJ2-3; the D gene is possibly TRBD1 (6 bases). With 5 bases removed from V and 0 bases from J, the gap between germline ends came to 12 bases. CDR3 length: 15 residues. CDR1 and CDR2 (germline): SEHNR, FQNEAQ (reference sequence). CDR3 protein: CASSNRAPSTDTQYF. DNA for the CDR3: TGTGCCAGCAGCAACAGGGCACCAAGCACAGATACGCAGTATTTT.